The 8 T cell receptor beta chains listed next were all sequenced from one sample in a study of T cell responses to AZD1222 COVID-19 vaccine. Repertoires were generated with immunoSEQ multiplex PCR, while TCRdb's copy carries only in-frame clones and drops some. The table records approximately 150,000 clones, about 90% of them present only once. The sample here was peripheral blood, taken 28 days after the second AZD1222 dose. The receptors here all came from an adult who received the AZD1222 COVID-19 vaccine.

The V gene is TRBV6-5, the J gene TRBJ2-1, with D unresolved. The V end was cut by 5 bases, the J end by 4 bases, with 15 bases between. CDR1 and CDR2 (germline): MNHEY, SVGAGI. The length of the CDR3 is 15 residues. CDR3 protein: CASSPTEGLYNEQFF. For the CDR3, the DNA is TGTGCCAGCAGTCCAACAGAAGGCCTATACAATGAGCAGTTCTTC.

The V call is TRBV5-1, the J call TRBJ1-2, with D possibly matching TRBD1 (5 bases). The CDR3 totals 15 residues. Trimming took off 4 bases at V and 5 bases at J, with 18 bases between the two ends. Germline V CDR1 and CDR2: SGHRS, YFSETQ. The CDR3 spells CASSRGGAEIYGYTF. The CDR3, as DNA: TGCGCCAGCAGCCGAGGCGGGGCTGAGATATATGGCTACACCTTC.

The rearrangement joins TRBV25-1 to TRBJ1-2; D remains unclear. Trimming shortened V by 8 bases and J by 6 bases, and 16 bases separated the two germline ends. CDR3 length equals 13 residues. The germline gives CDR1 MGHDK, CDR2 SYGVNS. The CDR3 nucleotides read TGTGCCAGCGCCTCGGCGGGTCATCATGGCTACACCTTC. As protein: CASASAGHHGYTF.

CDR3 protein: CASSSDRGTEAFF. The CDR3 DNA reads as TGTGCCAGCAGCTCGGACAGGGGAACTGAAGCTTTCTTT. The V gene is TRBV7-3, the J gene TRBJ1-1; TRBD1 matches at 9 bases. Per germline, CDR1 SGHTA and CDR2 FQGTGA. The ends lost 4 bases at V and 5 bases at J; junction bases unmatched: 2. This CDR3 spans 13 amino acids.

The V call is TRBV5-1, the J call TRBJ1-5; D may be TRBD1 (5 bases). This CDR3 region has 13 residues. From germline, CDR1 is SGHRS and CDR2 YFSETQ. Trimming pared 0 bases from V and 7 bases from J, leaving 8 bases between. The CDR3 spells CASSLEWGQPQHF. CDR3 in DNA: TGCGCCAGCAGCTTGGAGTGGGGGCAGCCCCAGCATTTT.

The CDR3 is CSASKYFEVTFF. The DNA for the CDR3 is TGCAGTGCTAGTAAATATTTTGAAGTGACTTTCTTT. The chain employs TRBV20-1 and TRBJ1-1; D gene uncertain. V was cut by 3 bases and J by 12 bases, with 17 bases left in between. This CDR3 spans 12 amino acids. Germline V gene data show CDR1 as DFQATT and CDR2 as SNEGSKA (reference sequence).

This clone was recorded a few times. The J gene is TRBJ1-2, the V gene TRBV7-2, with a tentative D call TRBD1 (5 bases). Trimming left V 3 bases short and J 3 bases short, with 14 bases between. The germline gives CDR1 SGHTA, CDR2 FQGNSA. This CDR3 is 15 amino acids long. CDR3 sequence (DNA): TGTGCCAGCAGCTTGGGGGACGGAGCATACTATGGCTACACCTTC. It is translated as CASSLGDGAYYGYTF.

This clone came up once. This chain links TRBV6-2 or TRBV6-3 with TRBJ2-3; D possibly corresponds to TRBD1 (5 bases). Germline V gives CDR1 MNHEY, CDR2 SVGEGT. This CDR3 region has 16 residues. Trimming removed 2 bases from V and 0 bases from J, with 12 bases in between. The CDR3 region is CASSYPDSYSTDTQYF. The CDR3, as DNA: TGTGCCAGCAGTTACCCCGACAGTTACAGCACAGATACGCAGTATTTT.